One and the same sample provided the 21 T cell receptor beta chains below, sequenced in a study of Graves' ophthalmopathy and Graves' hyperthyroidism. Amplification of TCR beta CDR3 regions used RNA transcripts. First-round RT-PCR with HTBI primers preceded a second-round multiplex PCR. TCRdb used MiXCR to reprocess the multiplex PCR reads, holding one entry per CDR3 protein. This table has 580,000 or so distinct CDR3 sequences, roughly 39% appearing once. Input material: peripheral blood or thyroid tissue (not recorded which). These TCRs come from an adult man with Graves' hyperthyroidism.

CDR3 in DNA: TGCAGTGCTAGAGGCATTAGCGGGGGCCAAGAGACCCAGCATTTT. It yields the protein CSARGISGGQETQHF. V gene TRBV20-1 combines with J gene TRBJ1-5, with a possible D match to TRBD1 (6 bases). The CDR3 has 15 residues. V lost 1 base to trimming and J lost 11 bases, with 21 bases between them. CDR1 is DFQATT, CDR2 SNEGSKA, per germline (reference sequence).

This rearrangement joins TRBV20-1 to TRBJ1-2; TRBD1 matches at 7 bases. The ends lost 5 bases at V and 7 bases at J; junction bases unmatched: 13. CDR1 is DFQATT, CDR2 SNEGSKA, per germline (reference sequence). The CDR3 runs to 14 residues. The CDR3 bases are TGCAGTGCTGCTAAGGGGCAGGGGGAACTTGGCTACACCTTC. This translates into CSAAKGQGELGYTF.

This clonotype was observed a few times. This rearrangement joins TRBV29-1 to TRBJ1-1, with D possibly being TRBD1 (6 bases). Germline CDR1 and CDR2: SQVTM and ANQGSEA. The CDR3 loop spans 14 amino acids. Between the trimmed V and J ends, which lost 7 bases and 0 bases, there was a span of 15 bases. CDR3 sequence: CSADPPGVNTEAFF. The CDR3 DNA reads TGCAGCGCCGACCCGCCAGGGGTGAACACTGAAGCTTTCTTT. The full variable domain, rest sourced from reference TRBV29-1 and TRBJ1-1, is SAVISQKPSRDICQRGTSLTIQCQVDSQVTMMFWYRQQPGQSLTLIATANQGSEATYESGFVIDKFPISRPNLTFSTLTVSNMSPEDSSIYLCSADPPGVNTEAFFGQGTRLTVV.

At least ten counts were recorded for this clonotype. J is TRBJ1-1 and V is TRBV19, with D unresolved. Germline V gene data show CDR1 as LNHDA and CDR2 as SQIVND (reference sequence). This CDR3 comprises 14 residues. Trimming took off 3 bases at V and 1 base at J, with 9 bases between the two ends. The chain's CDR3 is CASSIGAGNTEAFF. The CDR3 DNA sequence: TGTGCCAGTAGTATTGGAGCAGGGAACACTGAAGCTTTCTTT.

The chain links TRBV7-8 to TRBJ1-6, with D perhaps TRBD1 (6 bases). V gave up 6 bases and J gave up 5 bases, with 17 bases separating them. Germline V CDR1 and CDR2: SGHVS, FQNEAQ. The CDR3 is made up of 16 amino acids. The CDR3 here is CASSLGGAWNNSPLHF. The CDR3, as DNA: TGTGCCAGCAGTCTTGGGGGCGCTTGGAATAATTCACCCCTCCACTTT. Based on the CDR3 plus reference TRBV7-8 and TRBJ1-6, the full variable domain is GAGVSQSPRYKVAKRGQDVALRCDPISGHVSLFWYQQALGQGPEFLTYFQNEAQLDKSGLPSDRFFAERPEGSVSTLKIQRTQQEDSAVYLCASSLGGAWNNSPLHFGNGTRLTVT.

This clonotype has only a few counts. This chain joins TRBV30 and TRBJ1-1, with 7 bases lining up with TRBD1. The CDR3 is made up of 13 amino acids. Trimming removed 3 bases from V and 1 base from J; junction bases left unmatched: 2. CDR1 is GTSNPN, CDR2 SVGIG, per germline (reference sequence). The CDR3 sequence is CAWRGTANTEAFF. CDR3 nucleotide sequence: TGTGCCTGGAGGGGGACAGCGAACACTGAAGCTTTCTTT.

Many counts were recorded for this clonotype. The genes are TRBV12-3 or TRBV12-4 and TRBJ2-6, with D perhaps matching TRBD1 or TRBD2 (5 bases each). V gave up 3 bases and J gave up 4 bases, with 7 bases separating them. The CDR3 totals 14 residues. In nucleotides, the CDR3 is TGTGCCAGCAGTTTTAGGGACGGGGCCAACGTCCTGACTTTC. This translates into CASSFRDGANVLTF.

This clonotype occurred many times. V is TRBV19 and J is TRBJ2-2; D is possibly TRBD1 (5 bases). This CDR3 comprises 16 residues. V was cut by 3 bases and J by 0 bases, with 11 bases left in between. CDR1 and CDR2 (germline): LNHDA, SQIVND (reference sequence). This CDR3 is CASSIWQGANTGELFF. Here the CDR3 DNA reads TGTGCCAGTAGTATTTGGCAGGGCGCGAACACCGGGGAGCTGTTTTTT.

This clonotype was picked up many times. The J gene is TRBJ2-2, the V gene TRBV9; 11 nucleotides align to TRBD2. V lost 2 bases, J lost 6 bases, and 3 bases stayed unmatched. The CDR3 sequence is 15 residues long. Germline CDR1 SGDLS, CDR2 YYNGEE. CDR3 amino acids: CASSVTSGRPGELFF. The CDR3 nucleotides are TGTGCCAGCAGCGTCACTAGCGGGAGACCCGGGGAGCTGTTTTTT.

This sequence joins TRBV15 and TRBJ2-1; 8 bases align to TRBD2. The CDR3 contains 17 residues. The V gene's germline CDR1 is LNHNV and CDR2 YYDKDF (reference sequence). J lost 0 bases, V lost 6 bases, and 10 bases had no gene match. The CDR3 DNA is TGTGCCACCAGTGATACGGGACTAGTAGGCTCCTACAATGAGCAGTTCTTC. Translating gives CATSDTGLVGSYNEQFF. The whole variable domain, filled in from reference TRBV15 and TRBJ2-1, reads DAMVIQNPRYQVTQFGKPVTLSCSQTLNHNVMYWYQQKSSQAPKLLFHYYDKDFNNEADTPDNFQSRRPNTSFCFLDIRSPGLGDTAMYLCATSDTGLVGSYNEQFFGPGTRLTVL.

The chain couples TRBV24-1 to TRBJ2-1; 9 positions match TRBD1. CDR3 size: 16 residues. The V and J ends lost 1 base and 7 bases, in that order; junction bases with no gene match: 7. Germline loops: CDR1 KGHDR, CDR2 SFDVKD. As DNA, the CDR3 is TGTGCCACCAGTGATTTTACGGGACAGGGTAAAAATGAGCAGTTCTTC. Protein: CATSDFTGQGKNEQFF.

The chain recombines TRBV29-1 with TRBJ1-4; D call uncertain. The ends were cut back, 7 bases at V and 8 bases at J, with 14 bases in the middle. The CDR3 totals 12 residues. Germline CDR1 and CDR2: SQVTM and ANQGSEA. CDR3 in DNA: TGCAGCGCAGGCGGGGTGAGAGAAAAACTGTTTTTT. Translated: CSAGGVREKLFF.

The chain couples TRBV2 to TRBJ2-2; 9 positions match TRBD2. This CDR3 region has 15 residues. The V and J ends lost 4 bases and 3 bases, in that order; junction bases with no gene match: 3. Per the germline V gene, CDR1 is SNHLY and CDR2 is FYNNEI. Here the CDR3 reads CASSATSGYTGELFF. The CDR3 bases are TGTGCCAGCAGTGCGACTAGCGGTTACACCGGGGAGCTGTTTTTT.

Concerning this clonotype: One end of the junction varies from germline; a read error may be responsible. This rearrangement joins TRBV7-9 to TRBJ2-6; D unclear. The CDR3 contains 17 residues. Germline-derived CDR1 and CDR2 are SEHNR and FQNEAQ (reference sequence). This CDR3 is CASSLEGPLTGANVLTF. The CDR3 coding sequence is TGCGCCAGCAGCTTGGAAGGCCCCCTCACCGGGGCCAACGTCCTGACTTTC.

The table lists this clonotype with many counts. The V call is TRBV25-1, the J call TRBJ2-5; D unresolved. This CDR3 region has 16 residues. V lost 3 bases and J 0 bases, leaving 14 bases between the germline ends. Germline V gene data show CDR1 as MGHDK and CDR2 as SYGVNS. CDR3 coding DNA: TGTGCCAGCAGTGACAGGCAGCAACTGTACCAAGAGACCCAGTACTTC. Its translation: CASSDRQQLYQETQYF. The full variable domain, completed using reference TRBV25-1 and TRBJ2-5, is EADIYQTPRYLVIGTGKKITLECSQTMGHDKMYWYQQDPGMELHLIHYSYGVNSTEKGDLSSESTVSRIRTEHFPLTLESARPSHTSQYLCASSDRQQLYQETQYFGPGTRLLVL.

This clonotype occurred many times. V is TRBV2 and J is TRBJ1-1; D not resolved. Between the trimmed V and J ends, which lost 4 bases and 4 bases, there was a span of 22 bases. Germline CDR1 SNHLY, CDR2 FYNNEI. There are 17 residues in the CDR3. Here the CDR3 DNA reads TGTGCCAGCAGTGGGTCGCTTTGGGAAGCCCTTCCCACTGAAGCTTTCTTT. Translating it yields CASSGSLWEALPTEAFF.

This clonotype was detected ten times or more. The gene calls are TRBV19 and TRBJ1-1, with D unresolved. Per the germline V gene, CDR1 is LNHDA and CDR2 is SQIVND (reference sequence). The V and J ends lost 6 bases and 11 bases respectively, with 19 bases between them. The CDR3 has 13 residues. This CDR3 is CASSNPSTRWAFF. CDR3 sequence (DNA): TGTGCCAGTAGCAACCCCTCCACCCGGTGGGCTTTCTTT. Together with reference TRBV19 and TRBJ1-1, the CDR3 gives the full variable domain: DGGITQSPKYLFRKEGQNVTLSCEQNLNHDAMYWYRQDPGQGLRLIYYSQIVNDFQKGDIAEGYSVSREKKESFPLTVTSAQKNPTAFYLCASSNPSTRWAFFGQGTRLTVV.

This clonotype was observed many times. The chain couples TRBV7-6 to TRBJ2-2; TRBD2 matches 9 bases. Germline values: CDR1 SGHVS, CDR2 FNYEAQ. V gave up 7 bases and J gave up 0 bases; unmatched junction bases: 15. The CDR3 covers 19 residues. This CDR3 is CASKGEPTSGLANTGELFF. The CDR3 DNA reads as TGTGCCAGCAAAGGGGAACCAACTAGCGGGCTCGCGAACACCGGGGAGCTGTTTTTT.

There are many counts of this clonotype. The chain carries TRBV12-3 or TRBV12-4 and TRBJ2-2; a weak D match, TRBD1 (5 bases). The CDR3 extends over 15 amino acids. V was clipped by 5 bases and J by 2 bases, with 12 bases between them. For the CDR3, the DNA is TGTGCCAGCAGTCTGACAGCAACTAACACCGGGGAGCTGTTTTTT. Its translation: CASSLTATNTGELFF.

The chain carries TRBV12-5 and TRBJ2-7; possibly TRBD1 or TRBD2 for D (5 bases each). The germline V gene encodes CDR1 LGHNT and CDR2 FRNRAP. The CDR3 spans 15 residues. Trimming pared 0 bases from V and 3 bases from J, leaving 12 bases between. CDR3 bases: TGTGCTAGTGGTTTGGTAACTGGGGACGTCTACGAGCAGTACTTC. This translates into CASGLVTGDVYEQYF.

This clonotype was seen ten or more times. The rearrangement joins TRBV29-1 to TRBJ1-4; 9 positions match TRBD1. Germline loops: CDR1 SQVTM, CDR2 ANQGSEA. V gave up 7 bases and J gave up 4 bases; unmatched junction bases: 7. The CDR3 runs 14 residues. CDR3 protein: CSAGWDRVNEKLFF. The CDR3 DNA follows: TGCAGCGCCGGTTGGGACAGGGTTAATGAAAAACTGTTTTTT. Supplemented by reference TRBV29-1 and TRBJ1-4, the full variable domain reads SAVISQKPSRDICQRGTSLTIQCQVDSQVTMMFWYRQQPGQSLTLIATANQGSEATYESGFVIDKFPISRPNLTFSTLTVSNMSPEDSSIYLCSAGWDRVNEKLFFGSGTQLSVL.